The 13 T cell receptor beta chains given below trace back to one sample, sequenced in a study of shared clonotypes between healthy human individuals. Measured with immunoSEQ multiplex PCR; TCRdb has only the in-frame clones, and not every one. The sample contains 2 million or so clones, about 95% of which appear only once. As defined, naive CD8 cells were CD45RO-negative and positively selected for CCR7, with terminally differentiated effector memory CD45RA+ cells excluded. The material sequenced was naive CD8+ T cells sorted from blood. The receptors shown here come from a man aged 18 to 30 in good health.

The chain is built from TRBV7-9 and TRBJ2-7, with D perhaps matching TRBD2 (5 bases). Deletions cut 4 bases from V and 6 bases from J, with 13 bases between. The CDR3 is made up of 13 amino acids. Germline-derived CDR1 and CDR2 are SEHNR and FQNEAQ (reference sequence). CDR3 in DNA: TGTGCCAGCAGCTCCAGACTAACCTCCGAGCAGTACTTC. Amino acids: CASSSRLTSEQYF.

The CDR3 sequence is CASSFPGTSSTDTQYF. CDR3 coding DNA: TGTGCCAGCAGCTTCCCGGGGACCAGTAGCACAGATACGCAGTATTTT. The chain employs TRBV7-9 and TRBJ2-3; D is possibly TRBD1 or TRBD2 (5 bases each). The CDR3 has 16 amino acids. The V gene lost 3 bases and the J gene lost 0 bases, with 13 bases spanning the gap. CDR1 is SEHNR and CDR2 is FQNEAQ in the germline V gene (reference sequence).

The J gene is TRBJ2-7, the V gene TRBV7-9, with D perhaps matching TRBD2 (7 bases). CDR1 and CDR2 from the germline V gene are SEHNR and FQNEAQ (reference sequence). This CDR3 has 15 amino acids. Trimming took off 6 bases at V and 0 bases at J, with 15 bases between the two ends. CDR3 sequence (DNA): TGTGCCAGCAGTTCGTTGCGGGGGCCCTCCTACGAGCAGTACTTC. Residues: CASSSLRGPSYEQYF.

This chain joins TRBV11-2 and TRBJ1-5, with TRBD1 matching 7 bases. Germline assignment: CDR1 SGHAT and CDR2 FQNNGV. The junction had 10 bases not matched to a gene; V was cut back by 5 bases and J by 9 bases. CDR3 length equals 14 residues. The CDR3 loop reads CASSIGTASWPQHF. For the CDR3, the DNA is TGTGCCAGCAGCATAGGGACAGCATCATGGCCCCAGCATTTT.

The chain recombines TRBV6-5 with TRBJ1-2; D is ambiguous. The CDR3 loop spans 14 amino acids. Trimming removed 2 bases at V and 3 bases at J, with 10 bases between. Germline CDR1 and CDR2: MNHEY and SVGAGI. The CDR3 nucleotides read TGTGCCAGCAGTTACAGGGTTTCGGACTATGGCTACACCTTC. Protein product: CASSYRVSDYGYTF.

The chain uses TRBV27 and TRBJ2-2; 11 bases are a match to TRBD1. This CDR3 contains 16 residues. With 6 bases clipped from V and 4 bases from J, the junction kept 7 bases outside the gene matches. Germline values: CDR1 MNHEY, CDR2 SMNVEV (reference sequence). The chain's CDR3 is CASSADRGRSTGELFF. The CDR3 bases are TGTGCCAGCAGCGCGGACAGGGGGCGCAGCACCGGGGAGCTGTTTTTT.

V gene TRBV7-9 combines with J gene TRBJ1-3; D not resolved. The V and J ends lost 5 bases and 1 base respectively, with 6 bases between them. The CDR3 consists of 13 residues. Germline loops: CDR1 SEHNR, CDR2 FQNEAQ (reference sequence). The CDR3 coding sequence is TGTGCCAGCAGCCAACTGTCTGGAAACACCATATATTTT. Translating gives CASSQLSGNTIYF.

J is TRBJ1-1 and V is TRBV7-9, with D unclear. The CDR3 loop spans 12 amino acids. Between the trimmed V and J ends, which lost 4 bases and 11 bases, there was a span of 14 bases. Germline CDR1 SEHNR, CDR2 FQNEAQ (reference sequence). CDR3 sequence reads: CASSSLEWAAFF. Written as DNA, the CDR3 is TGTGCCAGCAGCTCCCTCGAGTGGGCGGCTTTCTTT.

This clone was detected only once. V usage is TRBV7-6 and J usage is TRBJ2-3; D gene ambiguous. Germline V gene lookup returns CDR1 SGHVS and CDR2 FNYEAQ. V was clipped by 3 bases and J by 0 bases, with 7 bases between them. The length of the CDR3 is 14 residues. As DNA, the CDR3 is TGTGCCAGCAGCTTGTCAGTGAGCACAGATACGCAGTATTTT. As protein: CASSLSVSTDTQYF.

The CDR3 coding sequence is TGTGCCAGCAGTGAAGCCGCAGGGGGTAGCTCCTACGAGCAGTACTTC. This encodes CASSEAAGGSSYEQYF. The chain has TRBV2 and TRBJ2-7; TRBD1 matches 7 bases. Per the germline V gene, CDR1 is SNHLY and CDR2 is FYNNEI. The J segment lost 0 bases and the V segment lost 0 bases, leaving 5 bases of the junction unmatched. The CDR3 spans 16 residues.

The chain couples TRBV27 to TRBJ2-7, with D perhaps TRBD1 or TRBD2 (6 bases each). Germline lookup yields CDR1 MNHEY and CDR2 SMNVEV (reference sequence). The CDR3 loop spans 13 amino acids. V shed 3 bases and J shed 6 bases, with 12 bases lying between them. CDR3 region: CASSLARGGEQYF. In DNA form, the CDR3 reads TGTGCCAGCAGTTTGGCCAGGGGAGGCGAGCAGTACTTC.

V usage is TRBV27 and J usage is TRBJ1-2, with D possibly TRBD1 on 5 matching bases. Deletions cut 7 bases from V and 5 bases from J, with 17 bases between. This CDR3 has 14 residues. Germline V CDR1 and CDR2: MNHEY, SMNVEV (reference sequence). The CDR3 sequence is CASTTTGAGYGYTF. Written as DNA, the CDR3 is TGTGCCAGCACCACGACCGGGGCCGGGTATGGCTACACCTTC.

The chain couples TRBV13 to TRBJ2-3, with 13 bases aligning to TRBD2. CDR1 is PRHDT, CDR2 FYEKMQ, per germline (reference sequence). CDR3 length equals 15 residues. The ends lost 3 bases at V and 7 bases at J; junction bases unmatched: 4. CDR3 residues: CASSFGLAGVHTQYF. In DNA form, the CDR3 reads TGTGCCAGCAGCTTCGGACTAGCGGGGGTACATACGCAGTATTTT.